This T cell receptor beta chain stems from a study of blood T cell repertoires in COVID-19. Study-wide context: Researchers got acute and convalescent COVID-19 samples from the United States, Italy and Spain. In each case, the material was cDNA or gDNA derived from T cells, B-cell-depleted T cells, or PBMCs.

Under the authors' procedure: The authors estimated nucleated cell counts from reference gene primer amplification. Method: immunoSEQ multiplex PCR; TCRdb's copy keeps in-frame clones and lacks some. Clonal size and the V and J genes are those of that table, whereas D and trimming came from the DNA. The data show approximately 210,000 clones, 92% seen once. Germline-derived CDR1 and CDR2 are SQVTM and ANQGSEA. CDR3 length: 12 amino acids. With 4 bases removed from V and 8 bases from J, the gap between germline ends came to 11 bases. The source of this sequence is a man in his thirties or forties with acute or convalescent COVID-19. The sample consisted of peripheral blood. The V call is TRBV29-1, the J call TRBJ1-4, with a tentative D call TRBD1 (5 bases). The DNA for the CDR3 is TGCAGCGTTGTGGGAGGGGACGAAAAACTGTTTTTT. This translates into CSVVGGDEKLFF.